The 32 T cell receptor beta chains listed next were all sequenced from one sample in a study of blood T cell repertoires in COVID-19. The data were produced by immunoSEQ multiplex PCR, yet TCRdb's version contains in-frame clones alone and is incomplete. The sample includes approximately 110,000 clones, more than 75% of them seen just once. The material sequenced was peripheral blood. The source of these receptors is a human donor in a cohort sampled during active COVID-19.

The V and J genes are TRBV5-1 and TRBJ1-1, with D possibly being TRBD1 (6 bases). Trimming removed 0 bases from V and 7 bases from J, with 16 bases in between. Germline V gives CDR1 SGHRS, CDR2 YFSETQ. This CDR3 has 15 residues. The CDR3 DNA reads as TGCGCCAGCAGCTTGGCAGGGGTGGCCCTCAATGAAGCTTTCTTT. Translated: CASSLAGVALNEAFF.

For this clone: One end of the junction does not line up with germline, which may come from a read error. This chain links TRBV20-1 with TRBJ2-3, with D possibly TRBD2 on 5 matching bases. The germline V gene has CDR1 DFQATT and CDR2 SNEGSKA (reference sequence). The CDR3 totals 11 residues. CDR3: CTAASTDTQYF. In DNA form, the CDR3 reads TGTACAGCGGCGAGCACAGATACGCAGTATTTT.

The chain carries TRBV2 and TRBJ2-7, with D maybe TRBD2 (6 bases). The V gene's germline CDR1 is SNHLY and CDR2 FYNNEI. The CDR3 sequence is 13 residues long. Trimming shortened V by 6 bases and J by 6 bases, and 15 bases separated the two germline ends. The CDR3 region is CASRFTTGGEQYF. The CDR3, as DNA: TGTGCCAGCAGATTCACCACCGGGGGCGAGCAGTACTTC.

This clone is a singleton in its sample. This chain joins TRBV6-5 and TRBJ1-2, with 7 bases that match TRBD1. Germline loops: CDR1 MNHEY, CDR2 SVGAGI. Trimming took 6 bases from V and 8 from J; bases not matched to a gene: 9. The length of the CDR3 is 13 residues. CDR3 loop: CASREGARWGYTF. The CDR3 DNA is TGTGCCAGCAGGGAGGGGGCAAGATGGGGCTACACCTTC.

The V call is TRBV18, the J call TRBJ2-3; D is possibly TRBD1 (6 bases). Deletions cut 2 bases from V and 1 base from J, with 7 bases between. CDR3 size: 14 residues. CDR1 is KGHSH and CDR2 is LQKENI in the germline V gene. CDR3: CASSPGQRTDTQYF. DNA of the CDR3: TGTGCCAGCTCACCAGGACAGCGCACAGATACGCAGTATTTT.

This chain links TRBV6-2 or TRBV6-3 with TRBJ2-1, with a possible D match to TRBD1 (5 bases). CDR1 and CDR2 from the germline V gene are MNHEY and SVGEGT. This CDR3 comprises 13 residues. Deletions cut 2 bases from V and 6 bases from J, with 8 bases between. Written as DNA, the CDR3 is TGTGCCAGCAGTTACGCAGGGTTCAATGAGCAGTTCTTC. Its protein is CASSYAGFNEQFF.

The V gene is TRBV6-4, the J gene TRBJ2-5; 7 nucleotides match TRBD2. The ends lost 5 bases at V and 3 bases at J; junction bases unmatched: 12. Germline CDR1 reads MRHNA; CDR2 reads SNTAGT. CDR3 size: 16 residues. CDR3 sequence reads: CASSSISGTRKETQYF. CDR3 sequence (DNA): TGTGCCAGCAGTTCGATCAGCGGGACTCGGAAAGAGACCCAGTACTTC.

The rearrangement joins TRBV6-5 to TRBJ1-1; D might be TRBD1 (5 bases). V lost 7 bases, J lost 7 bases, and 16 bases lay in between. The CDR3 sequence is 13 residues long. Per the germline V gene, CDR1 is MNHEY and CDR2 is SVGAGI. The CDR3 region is CASKGLRGSEAFF. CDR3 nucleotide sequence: TGTGCCAGCAAAGGACTCCGGGGGAGTGAAGCTTTCTTT.

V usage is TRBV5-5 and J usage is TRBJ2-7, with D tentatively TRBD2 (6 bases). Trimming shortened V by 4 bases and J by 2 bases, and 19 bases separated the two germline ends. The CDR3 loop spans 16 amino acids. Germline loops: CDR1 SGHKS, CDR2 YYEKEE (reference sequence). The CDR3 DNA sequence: TGTGCCAGCAGCCCGCGTTCTAGCGCAGATCCCTACGAGCAGTACTTC. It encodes CASSPRSSADPYEQYF.

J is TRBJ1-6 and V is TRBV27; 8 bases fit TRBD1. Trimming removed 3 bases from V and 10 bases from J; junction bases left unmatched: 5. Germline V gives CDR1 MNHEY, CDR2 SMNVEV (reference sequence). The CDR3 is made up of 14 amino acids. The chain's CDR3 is CASSFQGAQSPLHF. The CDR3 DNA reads TGTGCCAGCAGTTTTCAGGGGGCACAGTCACCCCTCCACTTT.

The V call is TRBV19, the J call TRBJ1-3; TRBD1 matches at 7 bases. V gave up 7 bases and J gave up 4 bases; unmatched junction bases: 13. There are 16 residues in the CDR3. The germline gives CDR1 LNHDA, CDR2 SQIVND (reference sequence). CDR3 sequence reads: CASTARQGRTGNTIYF. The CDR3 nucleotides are TGTGCCAGTACCGCAAGACAGGGTCGAACAGGAAACACCATATATTTT. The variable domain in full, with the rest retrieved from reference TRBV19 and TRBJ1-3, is DGGITQSPKYLFRKEGQNVTLSCEQNLNHDAMYWYRQDPGQGLRLIYYSQIVNDFQKGDIAEGYSVSREKKESFPLTVTSAQKNPTAFYLCASTARQGRTGNTIYFGEGSWLTVV.

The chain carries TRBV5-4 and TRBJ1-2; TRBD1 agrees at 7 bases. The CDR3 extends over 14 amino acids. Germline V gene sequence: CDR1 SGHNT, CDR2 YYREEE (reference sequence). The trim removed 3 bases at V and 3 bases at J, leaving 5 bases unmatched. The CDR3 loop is CASSWGTAYYGYTF. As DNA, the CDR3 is TGTGCCAGCAGCTGGGGGACAGCCTACTATGGCTACACCTTC.

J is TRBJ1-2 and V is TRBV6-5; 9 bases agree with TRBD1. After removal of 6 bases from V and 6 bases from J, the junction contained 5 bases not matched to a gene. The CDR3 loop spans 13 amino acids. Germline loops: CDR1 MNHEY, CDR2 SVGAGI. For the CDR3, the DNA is TGTGCCAGCAGATCGGACAGGGGACATGGCTACACCTTC. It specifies CASRSDRGHGYTF.

Here the CDR3 reads CASSYLAVSTDTQYF. CDR3 in DNA: TGCGCCAGCAGCTACCTAGCGGTATCCACAGATACGCAGTATTTT. The J gene is TRBJ2-3, the V gene TRBV5-1; 7 positions agree with TRBD2. Germline CDR1 is SGHRS and CDR2 is YFSETQ. The CDR3 extends over 15 amino acids. Unmatched junction bases numbered 6, after V lost 3 bases and J lost 2 bases.

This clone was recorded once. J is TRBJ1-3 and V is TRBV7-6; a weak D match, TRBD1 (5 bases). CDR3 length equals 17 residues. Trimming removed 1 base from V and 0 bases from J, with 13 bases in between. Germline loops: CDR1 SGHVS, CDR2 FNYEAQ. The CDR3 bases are TGTGCCAGCAGCTTAGTGGGGCAGGCGATCTCTGGAAACACCATATATTTT. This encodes CASSLVGQAISGNTIYF.

The CDR3 region is CASSLVADPYNEQFF. The CDR3 nucleotides are TGCGCCAGCAGCTTGGTTGCGGATCCTTACAATGAGCAGTTCTTC. The chain carries TRBV5-1 and TRBJ2-1; D is undetermined. Germline loops: CDR1 SGHRS, CDR2 YFSETQ. V dropped 0 bases and J dropped 4 bases, with 11 bases sitting between them. The CDR3 has 15 residues. The full variable domain, its missing parts supplied by reference TRBV5-1 and TRBJ2-1, is KAGVTQTPRYLIKTRGQQVTLSCSPISGHRSVSWYQQTPGQGLQFLFEYFSETQRNKGNFPGRFSGRQFSNSRSEMNVSTLELGDSALYLCASSLVADPYNEQFFGPGTRLTVL.

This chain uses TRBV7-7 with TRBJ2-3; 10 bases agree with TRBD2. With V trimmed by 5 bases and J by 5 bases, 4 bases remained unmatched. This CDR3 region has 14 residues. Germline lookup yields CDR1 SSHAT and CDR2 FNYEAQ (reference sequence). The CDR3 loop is CASSPVAGGDTQYF. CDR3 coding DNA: TGTGCCAGCAGCCCCGTAGCGGGGGGAGATACGCAGTATTTT. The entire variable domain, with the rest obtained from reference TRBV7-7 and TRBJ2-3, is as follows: GAGVSQSPRYKVTKRGQDVTLRCDPISSHATLYWYQQALGQGPEFLTYFNYEAQPDKSGLPSDRFSAERPEGSISTLTIQRTEQRDSAMYRCASSPVAGGDTQYFGPGTRLTVL.

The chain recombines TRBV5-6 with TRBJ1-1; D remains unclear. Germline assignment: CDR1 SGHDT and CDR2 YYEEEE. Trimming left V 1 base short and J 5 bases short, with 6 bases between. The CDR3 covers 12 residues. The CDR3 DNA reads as TGTGCCAGCAGCTTGTTCCGTACTGAAGCTTTCTTT. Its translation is CASSLFRTEAFF. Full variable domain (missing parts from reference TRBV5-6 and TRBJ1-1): DAGVTQSPTHLIKTRGQQVTLRCSPKSGHDTVSWYQQALGQGPQFIFQYYEEEERQRGNFPDRFSGHQFPNYSSELNVNALLLGDSALYLCASSLFRTEAFFGQGTRLTVV.

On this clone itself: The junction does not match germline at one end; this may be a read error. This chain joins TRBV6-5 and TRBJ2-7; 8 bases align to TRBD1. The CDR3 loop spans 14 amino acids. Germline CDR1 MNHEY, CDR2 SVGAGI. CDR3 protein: CASSQDRASSEQYF. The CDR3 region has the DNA TGTGCCAGCAGCCAGGACAGGGCCTCCTCCGAGCAGTACTTC.

CDR3 in DNA: TGTGCCAGCAGCGGGAGGGGGAGCTCCTATAATTCACCCCTCCACTTT. As protein: CASSGRGSSYNSPLHF. J is TRBJ1-6 and V is TRBV7-8; weak D call: TRBD1 (6 bases). Germline V gene lookup returns CDR1 SGHVS and CDR2 FQNEAQ. The V end was cut by 5 bases, the J end by 0 bases, with 11 bases between. The CDR3 is 16 residues long.

In DNA, the CDR3 is TGCGCCAGCAGTAGACAGGGCACAGATACGCAGTATTTT. Amino acid sequence: CASSRQGTDTQYF. This rearrangement joins TRBV5-1 to TRBJ2-3; D might be TRBD1 (6 bases). Germline V CDR1 and CDR2: SGHRS, YFSETQ. The CDR3 has 13 residues. Between the trimmed V and J ends, which lost 5 bases and 1 base, there was a span of 8 bases.

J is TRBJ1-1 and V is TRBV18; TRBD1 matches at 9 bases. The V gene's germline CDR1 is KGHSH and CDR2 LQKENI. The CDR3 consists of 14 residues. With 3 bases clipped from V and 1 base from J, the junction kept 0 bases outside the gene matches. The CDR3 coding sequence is TGTGCCAGCTCACCGACAGGGGGGAACACTGAAGCTTTCTTT. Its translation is CASSPTGGNTEAFF. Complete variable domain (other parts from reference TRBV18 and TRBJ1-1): NAGVMQNPRHLVRRRGQEARLRCSPMKGHSHVYWYRQLPEEGLKFMVYLQKENIIDESGMPKERFSAEFPKEGPSILRIQQVVRGDSAAYFCASSPTGGNTEAFFGQGTRLTVV.

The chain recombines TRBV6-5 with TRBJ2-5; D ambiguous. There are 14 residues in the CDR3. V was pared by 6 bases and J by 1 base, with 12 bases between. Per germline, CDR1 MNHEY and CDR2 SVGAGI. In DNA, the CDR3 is TGTGCCAGCAGCCACCCAGAGCGCCAAGAGACCCAGTACTTC. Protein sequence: CASSHPERQETQYF.

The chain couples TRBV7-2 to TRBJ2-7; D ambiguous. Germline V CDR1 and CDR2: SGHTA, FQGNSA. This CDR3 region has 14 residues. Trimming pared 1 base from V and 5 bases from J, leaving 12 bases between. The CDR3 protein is CASSLGVNSHEQYF. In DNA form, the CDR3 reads TGTGCCAGCAGCTTAGGGGTTAACAGTCACGAGCAGTACTTC.

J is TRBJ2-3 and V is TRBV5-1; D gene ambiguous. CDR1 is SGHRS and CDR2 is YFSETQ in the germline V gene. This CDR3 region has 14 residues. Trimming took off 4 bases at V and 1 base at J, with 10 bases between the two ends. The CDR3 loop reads CASSRYRGTDTQYF. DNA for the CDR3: TGCGCCAGCAGCCGGTACCGGGGCACAGATACGCAGTATTTT.

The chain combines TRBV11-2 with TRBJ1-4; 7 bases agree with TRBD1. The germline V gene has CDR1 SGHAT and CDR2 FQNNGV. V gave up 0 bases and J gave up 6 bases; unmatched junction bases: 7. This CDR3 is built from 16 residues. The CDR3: CASSLESNRGYEKLFF. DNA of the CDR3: TGTGCCAGCAGCTTAGAATCCAACAGGGGATATGAAAAACTGTTTTTT.

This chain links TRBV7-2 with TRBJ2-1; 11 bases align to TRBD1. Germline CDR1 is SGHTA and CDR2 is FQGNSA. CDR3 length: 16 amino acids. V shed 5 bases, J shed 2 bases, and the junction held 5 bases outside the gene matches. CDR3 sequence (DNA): TGTGCCAGCAGCCCGACGGGACAGGGGGCCTACAATGAGCAGTTCTTC. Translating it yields CASSPTGQGAYNEQFF.

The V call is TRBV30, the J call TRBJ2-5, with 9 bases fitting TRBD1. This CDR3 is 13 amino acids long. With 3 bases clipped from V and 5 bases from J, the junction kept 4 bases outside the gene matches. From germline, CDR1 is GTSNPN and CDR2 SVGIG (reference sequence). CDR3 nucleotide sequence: TGTGCCTGGAGCGGGACAGGGAGGGAGACCCAGTACTTC. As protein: CAWSGTGRETQYF.

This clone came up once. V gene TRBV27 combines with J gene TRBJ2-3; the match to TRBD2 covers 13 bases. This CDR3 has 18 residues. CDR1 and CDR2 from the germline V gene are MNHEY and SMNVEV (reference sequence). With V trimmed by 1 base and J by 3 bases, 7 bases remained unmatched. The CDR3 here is CASSLFGLAGVGTDTQYF. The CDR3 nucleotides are TGTGCCAGCAGTTTATTCGGACTAGCGGGAGTTGGGACAGATACGCAGTATTTT.

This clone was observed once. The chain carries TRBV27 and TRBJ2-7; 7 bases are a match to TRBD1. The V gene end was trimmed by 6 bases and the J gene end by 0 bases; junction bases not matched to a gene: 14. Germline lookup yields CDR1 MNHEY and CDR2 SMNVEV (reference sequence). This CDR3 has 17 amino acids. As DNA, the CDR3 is TGTGCCAGCAGGGCTACCTTGGGACAGCCTTTCTCCTACGAGCAGTACTTC. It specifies CASRATLGQPFSYEQYF.

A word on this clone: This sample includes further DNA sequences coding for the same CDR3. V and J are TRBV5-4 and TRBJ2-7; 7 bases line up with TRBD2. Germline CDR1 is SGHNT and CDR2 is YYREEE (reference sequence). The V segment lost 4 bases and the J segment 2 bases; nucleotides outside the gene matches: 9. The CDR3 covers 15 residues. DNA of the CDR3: TGTGCCAGCAGCCTGTCCCCTAGCGGAGCCTACGAGCAGTACTTC. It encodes CASSLSPSGAYEQYF.

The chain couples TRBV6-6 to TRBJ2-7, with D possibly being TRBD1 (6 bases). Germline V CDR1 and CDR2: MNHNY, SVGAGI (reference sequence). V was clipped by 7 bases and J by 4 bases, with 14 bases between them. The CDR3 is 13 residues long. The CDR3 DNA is TGTGCCAGCACCGGAGACAGGACTTACGAGCAGTACTTC. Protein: CASTGDRTYEQYF.